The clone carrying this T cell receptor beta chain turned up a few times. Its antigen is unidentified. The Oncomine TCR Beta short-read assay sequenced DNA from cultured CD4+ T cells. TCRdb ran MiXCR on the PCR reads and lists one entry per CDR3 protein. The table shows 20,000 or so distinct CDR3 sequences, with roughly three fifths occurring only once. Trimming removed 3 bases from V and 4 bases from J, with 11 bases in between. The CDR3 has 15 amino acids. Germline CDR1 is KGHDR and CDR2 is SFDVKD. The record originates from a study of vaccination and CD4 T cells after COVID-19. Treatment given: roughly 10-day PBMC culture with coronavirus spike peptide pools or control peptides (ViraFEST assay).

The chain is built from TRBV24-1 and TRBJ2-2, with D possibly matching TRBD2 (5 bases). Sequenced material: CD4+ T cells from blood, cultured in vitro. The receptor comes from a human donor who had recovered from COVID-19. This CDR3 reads CATSDPSAGTGELFF. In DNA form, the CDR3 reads TGTGCCACCAGTGATCCGTCGGCGGGCACCGGGGAGCTGTTTTTT.